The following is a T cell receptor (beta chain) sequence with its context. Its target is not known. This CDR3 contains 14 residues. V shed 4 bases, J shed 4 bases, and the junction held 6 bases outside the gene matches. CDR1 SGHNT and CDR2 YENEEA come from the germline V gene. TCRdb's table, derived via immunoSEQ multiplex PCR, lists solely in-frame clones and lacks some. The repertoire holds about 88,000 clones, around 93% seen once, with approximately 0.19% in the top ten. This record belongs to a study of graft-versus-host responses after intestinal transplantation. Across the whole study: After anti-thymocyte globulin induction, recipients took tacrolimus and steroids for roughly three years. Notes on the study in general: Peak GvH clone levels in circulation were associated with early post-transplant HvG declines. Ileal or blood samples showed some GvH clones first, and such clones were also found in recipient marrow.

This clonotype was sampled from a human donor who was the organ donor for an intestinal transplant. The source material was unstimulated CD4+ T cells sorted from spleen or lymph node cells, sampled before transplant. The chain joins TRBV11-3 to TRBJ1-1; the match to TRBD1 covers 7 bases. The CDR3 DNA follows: TGTGCCAGCAGCTGGGCGAGGACAGGCACTGAAGCTTTCTTT. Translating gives CASSWARTGTEAFF.